This is a list of T cell receptor beta chains from one sample in a study of CD8 T cells in Susac syndrome. A single record per CDR3 protein comes from TCRdb applying MiXCR to the immunoSEQ multiplex PCR reads. The repertoire consists of 69,000 or so distinct CDR3 sequences, with 85% to 95% occurring once and the leading ten covering around 0.25%. The sample was CD8+ T cells from PBMCs. The receptors were gathered from a human donor in good health. Each CDR3 is given with its conserved first and last residue. The D gene is left open where the match is weak. Size is omitted from some rows. Given values are once, few, many or a class for expanded clones.

abundance	j_gene	v_gene	d_gene	CDR3aa	CDR3nt
once	TRBJ2-2	TRBV28	.	CASSDALTGELFF	TGTGCCAGCAGTGACGCCTTGACCGGGGAGCTGTTTTTT
.	TRBJ2-7	TRBV15	.	CATSRGEGSSYEQYF	TGTGCCACCAGCAGAGGTGAAGGGAGCTCCTACGAGCAGTACTTC
.	TRBJ1-3	TRBV5-1	.	CASSPEVSGPGNTIYF	TGCGCCAGCAGCCCGGAGGTGTCAGGCCCTGGAAACACCATATATTTT
once	TRBJ2-5	TRBV5-6	.	CASSFFETQYF	TGTGCCAGCAGTTTTTTTGAGACCCAGTACTTC
.	TRBJ2-4	TRBV4-1	.	CASTQEALAKNIQYF	TGCGCCAGCACCCAGGAGGCCCTAGCCAAAAACATTCAGTACTTC
.	TRBJ2-3	TRBV2	TRBD2	CASSEIAGGPSTDTQYF	TGTGCCAGCAGTGAAATAGCGGGGGGACCTAGCACAGATACGCAGTATTTT
.	TRBJ2-7	TRBV9	.	CASSVDLGEEQYF	TGTGCCAGCAGCGTAGACTTGGGGGAGGAGCAGTACTTC
.	TRBJ1-2	TRBV9	TRBD1	CASSATGTAGYGYTF	TGTGCCAGCAGCGCCACGGGGACAGCGGGTTATGGCTACACCTTC
.	TRBJ1-2	TRBV6-5	.	CASSYAGDDGYTF	TGTGCCAGCAGTTACGCAGGGGATGATGGCTACACCTTC
.	TRBJ2-7	TRBV2	.	CASSVVGGPTSEQYF	TGTGCCAGCAGTGTGGTCGGGGGCCCCACCTCCGAGCAGTACTTC
.	TRBJ1-6	TRBV6-6	.	CASSPGGNSPLHF	TGTGCCAGCAGTCCAGGCGGGAATTCACCCCTCCACTTT
.	TRBJ1-3	TRBV27	.	CASSLDSSSGNTIYF	TGTGCCAGCAGTTTAGACAGCAGCTCTGGAAACACCATATATTTT
.	TRBJ2-3	TRBV29-1	.	CSVPSGTQYF	TGCAGCGTACCAAGTGGCACGCAGTATTTT
.	TRBJ1-4	TRBV5-6	TRBD1	CASSPDRVELFF	TGTGCCAGCAGCCCGGACAGGGTGGAACTGTTTTTT
.	TRBJ1-2	TRBV4-3	TRBD1	CASSHDGTGGYGYTF	TGCGCCAGCAGCCACGACGGGACAGGGGGCTATGGCTACACCTTC
.	TRBJ1-1	TRBV6-2/TRBV6-3	.	CASSSVSSGYLNTEAFF	TGTGCCAGCAGTTCCGTCTCCTCGGGGTACCTGAACACTGAAGCTTTCTTT
.	TRBJ1-4	TRBV7-9	.	CASSPKASNEKLFF	TGTGCCAGCAGCCCGAAGGCGTCTAATGAAAAACTGTTTTTT
.	TRBJ1-1	TRBV7-3	.	CASSSEGNTEAFF	TGTGCCAGCAGTTCCGAGGGTAACACTGAAGCTTTCTTT
.	TRBJ2-1	TRBV13	TRBD2	CASSPDSGIYNEQFF	TGTGCCAGCAGCCCCGATAGCGGGATCTACAATGAGCAGTTCTTC
.	TRBJ1-2	TRBV27	.	CASSLKSRYGYTF	TGTGCCAGCAGTTTGAAGAGTCGCTATGGCTACACCTTC
.	TRBJ2-1	TRBV7-9	.	CASSLDLGGNEQFF	TGTGCCAGCAGTTTGGACTTAGGGGGAAATGAGCAGTTCTTC
.	TRBJ2-7	TRBV3-1	.	CASSRPGRGYEQYF	TGTGCCAGCAGCCGACCGGGGCGCGGGTACGAGCAGTACTTC